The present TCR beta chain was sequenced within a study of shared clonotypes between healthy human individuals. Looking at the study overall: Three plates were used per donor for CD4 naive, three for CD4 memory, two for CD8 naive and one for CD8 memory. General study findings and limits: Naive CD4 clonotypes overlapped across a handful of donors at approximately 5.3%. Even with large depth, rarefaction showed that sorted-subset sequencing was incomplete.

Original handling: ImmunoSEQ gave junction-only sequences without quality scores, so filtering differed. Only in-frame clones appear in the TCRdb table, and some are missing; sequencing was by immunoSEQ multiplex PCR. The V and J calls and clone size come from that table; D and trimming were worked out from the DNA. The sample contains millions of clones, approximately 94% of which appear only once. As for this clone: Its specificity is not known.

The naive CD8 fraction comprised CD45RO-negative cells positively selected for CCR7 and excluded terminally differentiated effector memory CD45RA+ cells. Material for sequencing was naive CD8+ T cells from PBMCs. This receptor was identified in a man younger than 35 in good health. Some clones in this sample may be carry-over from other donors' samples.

The CDR3 DNA sequence: TGTGCCAGCAGTTCAGGGCCTGGGGCCAACGTCCTGACTTTC. This encodes CASSSGPGANVLTF. The chain uses TRBV27 and TRBJ2-6; D might be TRBD1 (5 bases). This CDR3 contains 14 residues. V was cut by 4 bases and J by 2 bases, with 6 bases left in between. CDR1 and CDR2 from the germline V gene are MNHEY and SMNVEV (reference sequence).